The 7 T cell receptor beta chains below all came from one sample that was sequenced in a study of cytomegalovirus exposure and HLA in healthy donors. The PCR made use of 60 Vbeta and 13 Jbeta primers. The table came from immunoSEQ multiplex PCR; TCRdb's copy has only in-frame clones and leaves some out. The sample has 100,000 to 130,000 clones, under 80% seen once. What was sequenced was PBMCs. These receptors originate from a woman between 35 and 50 years old in good health and CMV-seropositive.

V usage is TRBV7-8 and J usage is TRBJ2-2; D gene unclear. The V gene's germline CDR1 is SGHVS and CDR2 FQNEAQ. Trimming shortened V by 1 base and J by 3 bases, and 9 bases separated the two germline ends. The CDR3 spans 15 residues. The CDR3 nucleotides read TGTGCCAGCAGCTTAGGGCAGATCTACACCGGGGAGCTGTTTTTT. This encodes CASSLGQIYTGELFF.

V and J are TRBV15 and TRBJ1-1, with 9 nucleotides matching TRBD1. CDR1 is LNHNV and CDR2 is YYDKDF in the germline V gene (reference sequence). Trimming at V came to 8 bases and at J to 2 bases, leaving 9 bases not matched to a gene. CDR3 length: 15 amino acids. The CDR3 DNA reads as TGTGCCACCGCCAGGCGGACAGGGGCTAACACTGAAGCTTTCTTT. Amino acid sequence: CATARRTGANTEAFF.

The rearrangement links TRBV10-3 to TRBJ1-5; a weak D match, TRBD1 (5 bases). Looked up from germline, CDR1 is ENHRY and CDR2 is SYGVKD. CDR3 size: 15 residues. V was shortened by 10 bases and J by 0 bases, with 16 bases between the two germline ends. CDR3 protein: CATRGIGDSNQPQHF. The CDR3 DNA sequence: TGTGCCACTCGGGGGATAGGGGATAGCAATCAGCCCCAGCATTTT.

The rearrangement links TRBV25-1 to TRBJ1-2; 8 positions agree with TRBD1. The CDR3 covers 14 residues. Germline CDR1 is MGHDK and CDR2 is SYGVNS. J lost 4 bases, V lost 8 bases, and 9 bases had no gene match. CDR3 in DNA: TGTGCCAGCCTTTATCAGGGGGCGAGCTATGGCTACACCTTC. This encodes CASLYQGASYGYTF.

This chain uses TRBV5-1 with TRBJ2-1, with D tentatively TRBD1 (7 bases). The length of the CDR3 is 14 residues. Germline assignment: CDR1 SGHRS and CDR2 YFSETQ. The germline V and J ends were trimmed by 9 bases and 5 bases, with 18 bases remaining between them. CDR3 sequence (DNA): TGCGCCACCCGGTCAGGGGGGAGTAACAATGAGCAGTTCTTC. Encoded protein: CATRSGGSNNEQFF. The variable domain in full, completed from reference TRBV5-1 and TRBJ2-1, reads KAGVTQTPRYLIKTRGQQVTLSCSPISGHRSVSWYQQTPGQGLQFLFEYFSETQRNKGNFPGRFSGRQFSNSRSEMNVSTLELGDSALYLCATRSGGSNNEQFFGPGTRLTVL.

This rearrangement joins TRBV5-4 to TRBJ2-7; D is perhaps TRBD2 (5 bases). Trimming shortened V by 3 bases and J by 2 bases, and 12 bases separated the two germline ends. Germline CDR1 SGHNT, CDR2 YYREEE (reference sequence). This CDR3 comprises 14 residues. The CDR3: CASSYWTGTYEQYF. The CDR3, as DNA: TGTGCCAGCAGCTACTGGACGGGAACCTACGAGCAGTACTTC. Variable domain in full (rest from reference TRBV5-4 and TRBJ2-7): ETGVTQSPTHLIKTRGQQVTLRCSSQSGHNTVSWYQQALGQGPQFIFQYYREEENGRGNFPPRFSGLQFPNYSSELNVNALELDDSALYLCASSYWTGTYEQYFGPGTRLTVT.

The chain employs TRBV28 and TRBJ2-5; weak D call: TRBD2 (7 bases). Germline-derived CDR1 and CDR2 are MDHEN and SYDVKM. Trimming took 7 bases from V and 4 from J, leaving 13 bases between them. This CDR3 contains 13 residues. CDR3 amino acids: CASTIAGAETQYF. The CDR3 DNA reads TGTGCCAGCACTATCGCGGGGGCAGAGACCCAGTACTTC.